This TCR beta chain was identified during a study of shared clonotypes between healthy human individuals. Whole-study context: For every donor, three CD4 naive, three CD4 memory, two CD8 naive and one CD8 memory plates were used.

General study results and limits: When compared with the clonotypes that were shared by all four sorted-subset donors, the non-shared clonotypes turned out to have lower generation probabilities. The authors sampled blood alone, and tissue repertoires likely differ. About 5% was the fraction of naive CD4 clonotypes found shared across several donors.

Sequencing was performed with immunoSEQ multiplex PCR; in TCRdb, only in-frame clones are kept and a portion is missing. The table shows 950,000 to 1,200,000 clones, with 70% to 80% occurring only once. Germline V gives CDR1 SEHNR, CDR2 FQNEAQ (reference sequence). CDR3 length equals 12 residues. Remarks on this clone: Antigen unknown. One junction end does not reproduce the germline sequence, and a read error may be involved.

The source is a man in his late teens or twenties in good health. Some clones in this sample may be carry-over from other donors' samples. Sequencing input: memory CD4+ T cells from PBMCs. Regarding subset: CD45RA-negative fraction. This chain uses TRBV7-9 with TRBJ2-3; possibly TRBD1 or TRBD2 for D (5 bases each). CDR3 nucleotide sequence: TGTGCCAGCAGCTTAGCGCCAGCCGATGGGGACTTT. This gives the protein CASSLAPADGDF.